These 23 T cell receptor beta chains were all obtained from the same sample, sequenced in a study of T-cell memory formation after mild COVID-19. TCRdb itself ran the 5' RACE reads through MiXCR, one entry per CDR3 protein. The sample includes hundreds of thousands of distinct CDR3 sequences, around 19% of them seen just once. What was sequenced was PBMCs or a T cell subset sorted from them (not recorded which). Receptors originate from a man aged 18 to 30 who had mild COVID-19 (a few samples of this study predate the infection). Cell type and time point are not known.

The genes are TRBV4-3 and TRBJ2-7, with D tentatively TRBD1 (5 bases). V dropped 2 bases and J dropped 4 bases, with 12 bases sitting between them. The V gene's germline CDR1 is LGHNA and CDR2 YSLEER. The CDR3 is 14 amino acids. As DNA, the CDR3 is TGCGCCAGCAGCCAAAGGGCAGGGAAGTACGAGCAGTACTTC. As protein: CASSQRAGKYEQYF.

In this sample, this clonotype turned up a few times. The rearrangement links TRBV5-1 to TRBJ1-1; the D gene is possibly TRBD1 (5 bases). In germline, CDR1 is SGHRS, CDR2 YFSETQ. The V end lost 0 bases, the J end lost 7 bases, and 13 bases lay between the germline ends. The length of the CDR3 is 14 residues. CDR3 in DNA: TGCGCCAGCAGCTTGGGGCAGGGCCGTGATGAAGCTTTCTTT. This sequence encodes CASSLGQGRDEAFF.

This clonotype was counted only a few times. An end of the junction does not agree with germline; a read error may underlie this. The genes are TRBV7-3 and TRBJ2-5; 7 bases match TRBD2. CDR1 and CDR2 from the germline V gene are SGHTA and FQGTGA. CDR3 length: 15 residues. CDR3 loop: CASSVTGGSGETQYF. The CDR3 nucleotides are TGTGCCAGCAGCGTAACGGGAGGCTCGGGAGAGACCCAGTACTTC.

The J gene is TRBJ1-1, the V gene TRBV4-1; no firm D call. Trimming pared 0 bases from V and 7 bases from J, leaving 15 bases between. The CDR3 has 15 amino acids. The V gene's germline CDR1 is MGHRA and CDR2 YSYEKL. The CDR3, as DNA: TGCGCCAGCAGCCAAGAACCTGGGGATCGGGTTGAAGCTTTCTTT. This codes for CASSQEPGDRVEAFF.

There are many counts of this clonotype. The CDR3 nucleotides read TGCGCCAGCAGCACCGGGACAGGGAGGATAGAGACCCAGTACTTC. This translates into CASSTGTGRIETQYF. The chain carries TRBV5-1 and TRBJ2-5; 9 bases match TRBD1. The trim removed 4 bases at V and 4 bases at J, leaving 8 bases unmatched. Germline V gene lookup returns CDR1 SGHRS and CDR2 YFSETQ. The CDR3 loop spans 15 amino acids. Full variable domain (missing parts from reference TRBV5-1 and TRBJ2-5): KAGVTQTPRYLIKTRGQQVTLSCSPISGHRSVSWYQQTPGQGLQFLFEYFSETQRNKGNFPGRFSGRQFSNSRSEMNVSTLELGDSALYLCASSTGTGRIETQYFGPGTRLLVL.

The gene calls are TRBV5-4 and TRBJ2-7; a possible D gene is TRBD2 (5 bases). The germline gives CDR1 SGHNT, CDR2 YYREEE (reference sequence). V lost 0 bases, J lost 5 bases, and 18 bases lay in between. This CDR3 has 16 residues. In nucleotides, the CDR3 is TGTGCCAGCAGCTTGGTGCCGGGGAGAATAAGAGACGAGCAGTACTTC. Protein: CASSLVPGRIRDEQYF.

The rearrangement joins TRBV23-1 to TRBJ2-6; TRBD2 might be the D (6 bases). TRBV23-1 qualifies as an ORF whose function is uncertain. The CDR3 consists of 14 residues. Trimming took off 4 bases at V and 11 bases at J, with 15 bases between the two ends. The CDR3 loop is CASSPPPGEDVLTF. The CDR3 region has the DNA TGCGCCAGCAGTCCCCCCCCCGGGGAGGACGTCCTGACTTTC.

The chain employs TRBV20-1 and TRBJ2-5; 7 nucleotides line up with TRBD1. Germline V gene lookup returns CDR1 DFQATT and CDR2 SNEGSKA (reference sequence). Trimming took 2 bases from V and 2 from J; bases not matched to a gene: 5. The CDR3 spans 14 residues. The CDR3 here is CSARSGTAQETQYF. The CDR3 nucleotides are TGCAGTGCTAGATCTGGGACAGCACAAGAGACCCAGTACTTC.

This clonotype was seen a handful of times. CDR3 sequence: CAIRLDRLYNEQFF. As DNA, the CDR3 is TGTGCCATCAGACTGGACAGGCTCTACAATGAGCAGTTCTTC. The V call is TRBV10-3, the J call TRBJ2-1; 7 bases align to TRBD1. The germline V gene has CDR1 ENHRY and CDR2 SYGVKD. The CDR3 spans 14 residues. V lost 6 bases, J lost 3 bases, and 5 bases stayed unmatched.

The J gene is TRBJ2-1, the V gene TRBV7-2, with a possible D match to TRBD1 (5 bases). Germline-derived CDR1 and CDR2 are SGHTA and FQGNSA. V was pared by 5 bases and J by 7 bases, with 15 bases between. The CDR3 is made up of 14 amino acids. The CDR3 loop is CASSPRVGRNEQFF. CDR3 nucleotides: TGTGCCAGCAGCCCCAGGGTGGGTCGGAATGAGCAGTTCTTC. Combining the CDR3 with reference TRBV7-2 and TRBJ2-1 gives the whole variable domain GAGVSQSPSNKVTEKGKDVELRCDPISGHTALYWYRQSLGQGLEFLIYFQGNSAPDKSGLPSDRFSAERTGGSVSTLTIQRTQQEDSAVYLCASSPRVGRNEQFFGPGTRLTVL.

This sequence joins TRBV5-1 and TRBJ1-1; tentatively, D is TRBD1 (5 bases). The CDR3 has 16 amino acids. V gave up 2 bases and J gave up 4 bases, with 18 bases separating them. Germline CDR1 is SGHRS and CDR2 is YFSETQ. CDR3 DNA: TGCGCCAGCAGCTTCGACCCGGGTGGGGCGAGCACTGAAGCTTTCTTT. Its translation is CASSFDPGGASTEAFF.

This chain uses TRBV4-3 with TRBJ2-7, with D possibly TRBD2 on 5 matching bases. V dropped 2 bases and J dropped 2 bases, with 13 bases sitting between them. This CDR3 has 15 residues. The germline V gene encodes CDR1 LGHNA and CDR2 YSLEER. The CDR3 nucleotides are TGCGCCAGCAGCCAAACCCAGCGGCCCACCTACGAGCAGTACTTC. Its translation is CASSQTQRPTYEQYF.

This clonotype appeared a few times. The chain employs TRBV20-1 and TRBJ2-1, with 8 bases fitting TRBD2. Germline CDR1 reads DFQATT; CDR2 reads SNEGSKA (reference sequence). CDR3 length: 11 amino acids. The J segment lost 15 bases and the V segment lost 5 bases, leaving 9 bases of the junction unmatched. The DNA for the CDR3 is TGCAGTGCTGCGGGGGGTAGGTTGCGGTTCTTC. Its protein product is CSAAGGRLRFF.

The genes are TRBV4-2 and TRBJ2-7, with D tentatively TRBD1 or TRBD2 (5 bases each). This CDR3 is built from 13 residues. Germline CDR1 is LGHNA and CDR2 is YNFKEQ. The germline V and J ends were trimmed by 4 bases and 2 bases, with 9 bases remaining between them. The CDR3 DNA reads TGTGCCAGCAGCCCCTCGGGGCCCTACGAGCAGTACTTC. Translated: CASSPSGPYEQYF.

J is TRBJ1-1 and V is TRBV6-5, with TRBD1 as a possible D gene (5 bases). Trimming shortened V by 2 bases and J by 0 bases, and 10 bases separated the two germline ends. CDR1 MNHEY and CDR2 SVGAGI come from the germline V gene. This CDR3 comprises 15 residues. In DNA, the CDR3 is TGTGCCAGCAGTTACACTGACAGCCTGAACACTGAAGCTTTCTTT. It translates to CASSYTDSLNTEAFF.

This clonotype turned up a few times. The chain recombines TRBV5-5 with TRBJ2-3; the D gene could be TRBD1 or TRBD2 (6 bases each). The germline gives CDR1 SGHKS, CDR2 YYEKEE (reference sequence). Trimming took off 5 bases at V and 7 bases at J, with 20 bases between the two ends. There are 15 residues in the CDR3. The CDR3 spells CASRFLLLGGHTQYF. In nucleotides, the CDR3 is TGTGCCAGCAGGTTTCTCCTCCTCGGGGGCCATACGCAGTATTTT.

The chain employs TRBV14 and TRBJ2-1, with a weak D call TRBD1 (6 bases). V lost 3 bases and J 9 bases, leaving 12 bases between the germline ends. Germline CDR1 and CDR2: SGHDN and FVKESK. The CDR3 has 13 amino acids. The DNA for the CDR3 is TGTGCCAGCAGCCAGCCCAGGGGTTCTGAGCAGTTCTTC. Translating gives CASSQPRGSEQFF. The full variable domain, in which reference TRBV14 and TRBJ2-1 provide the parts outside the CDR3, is EAGVTQFPSHSVIEKGQTVTLRCDPISGHDNLYWYRRVMGKEIKFLLHFVKESKQDESGMPNNRFLAERTGGTYSTLKVQPAELEDSGVYFCASSQPRGSEQFFGPGTRLTVL.

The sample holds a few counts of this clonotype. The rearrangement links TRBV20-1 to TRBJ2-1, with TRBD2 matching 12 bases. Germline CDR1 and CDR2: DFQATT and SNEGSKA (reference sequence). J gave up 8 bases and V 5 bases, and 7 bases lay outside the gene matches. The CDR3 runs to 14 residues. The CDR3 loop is CSAVGLAGSDEQFF. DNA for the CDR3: TGCAGTGCTGTAGGACTAGCGGGGAGTGATGAGCAGTTCTTC.

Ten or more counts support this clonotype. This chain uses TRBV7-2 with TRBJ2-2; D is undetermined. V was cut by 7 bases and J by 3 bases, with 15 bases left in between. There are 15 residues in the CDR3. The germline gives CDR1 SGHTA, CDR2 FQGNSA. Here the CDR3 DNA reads TGTGCCAGCACCCCGAGGCCCACAGACACCGGGGAGCTGTTTTTT. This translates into CASTPRPTDTGELFF.

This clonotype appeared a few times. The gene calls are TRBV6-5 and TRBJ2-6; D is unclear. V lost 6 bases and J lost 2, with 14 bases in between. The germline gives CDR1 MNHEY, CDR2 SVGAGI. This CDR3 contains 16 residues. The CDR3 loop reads CASRPPLNAGANVLTF. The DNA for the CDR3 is TGTGCCAGCAGGCCCCCCCTAAATGCTGGGGCCAACGTCCTGACTTTC.

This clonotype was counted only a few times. The CDR3 protein is CASSPLIQPRYNEQFF. As DNA, the CDR3 is TGCGCCAGCAGCCCTTTAATCCAGCCGCGGTACAATGAGCAGTTCTTC. The gene calls are TRBV4-1 and TRBJ2-1; D is undetermined. CDR3 length equals 16 residues. The V gene's germline CDR1 is MGHRA and CDR2 YSYEKL. Between the trimmed V and J ends, which lost 4 bases and 4 bases, there was a span of 17 bases.

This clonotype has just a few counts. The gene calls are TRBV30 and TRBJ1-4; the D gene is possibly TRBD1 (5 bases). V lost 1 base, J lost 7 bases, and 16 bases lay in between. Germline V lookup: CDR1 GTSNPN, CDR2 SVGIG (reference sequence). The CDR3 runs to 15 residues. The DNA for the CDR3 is TGTGCCTGGAGTGGCCCCACGGGGGTTTTTGAAAAACTGTTTTTT. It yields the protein CAWSGPTGVFEKLFF.

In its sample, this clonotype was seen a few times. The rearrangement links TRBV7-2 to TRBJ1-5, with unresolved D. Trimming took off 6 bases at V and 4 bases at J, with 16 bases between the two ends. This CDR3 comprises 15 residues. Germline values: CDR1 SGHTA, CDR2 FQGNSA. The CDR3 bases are TGTGCCAGCAGACCCCCTGGAGGGTCAAATCAGCCCCAGCATTTT. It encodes CASRPPGGSNQPQHF.